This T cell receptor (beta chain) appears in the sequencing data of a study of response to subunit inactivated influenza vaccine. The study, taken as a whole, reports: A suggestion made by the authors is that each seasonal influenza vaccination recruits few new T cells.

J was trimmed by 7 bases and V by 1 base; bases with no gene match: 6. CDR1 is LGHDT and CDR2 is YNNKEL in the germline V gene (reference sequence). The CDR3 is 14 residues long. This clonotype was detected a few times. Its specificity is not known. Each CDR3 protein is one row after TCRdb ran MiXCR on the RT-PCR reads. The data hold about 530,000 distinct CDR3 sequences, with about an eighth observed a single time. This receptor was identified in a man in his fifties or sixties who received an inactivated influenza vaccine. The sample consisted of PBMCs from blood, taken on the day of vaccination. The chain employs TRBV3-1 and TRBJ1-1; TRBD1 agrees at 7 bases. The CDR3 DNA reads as TGTGCCAGCAGCCAAGGGACAGGCCCCCGTGAAGCTTTCTTT. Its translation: CASSQGTGPREAFF.